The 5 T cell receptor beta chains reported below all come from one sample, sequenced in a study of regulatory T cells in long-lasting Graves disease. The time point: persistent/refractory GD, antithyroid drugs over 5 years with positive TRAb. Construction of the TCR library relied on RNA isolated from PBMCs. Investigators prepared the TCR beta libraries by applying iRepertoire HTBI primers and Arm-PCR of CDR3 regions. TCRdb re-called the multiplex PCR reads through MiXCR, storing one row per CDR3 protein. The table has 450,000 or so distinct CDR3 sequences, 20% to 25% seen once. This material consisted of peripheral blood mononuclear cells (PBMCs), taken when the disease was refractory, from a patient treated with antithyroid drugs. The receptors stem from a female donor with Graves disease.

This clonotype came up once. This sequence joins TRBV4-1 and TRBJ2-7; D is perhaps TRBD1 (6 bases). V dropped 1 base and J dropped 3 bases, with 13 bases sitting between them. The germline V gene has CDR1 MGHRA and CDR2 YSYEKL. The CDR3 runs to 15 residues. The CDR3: CASSQGGPGFYEQYF. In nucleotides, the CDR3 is TGCGCCAGCAGCCAAGGGGGGCCTGGTTTCTACGAGCAGTACTTC.

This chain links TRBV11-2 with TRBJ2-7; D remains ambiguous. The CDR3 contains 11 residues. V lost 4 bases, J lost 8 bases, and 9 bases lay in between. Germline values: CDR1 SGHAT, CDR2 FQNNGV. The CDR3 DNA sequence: TGTGCCAGCAGCTCAAATTACAAGCAGTACTTC. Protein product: CASSSNYKQYF.

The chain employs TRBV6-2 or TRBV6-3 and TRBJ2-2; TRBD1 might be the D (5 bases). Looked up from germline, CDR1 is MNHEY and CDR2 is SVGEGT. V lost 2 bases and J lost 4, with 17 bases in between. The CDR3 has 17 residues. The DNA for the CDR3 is TGTGCCAGCAGTTACGGGTTGACAGCTAGAAGCACCGGGGAGCTGTTTTTT. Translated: CASSYGLTARSTGELFF.

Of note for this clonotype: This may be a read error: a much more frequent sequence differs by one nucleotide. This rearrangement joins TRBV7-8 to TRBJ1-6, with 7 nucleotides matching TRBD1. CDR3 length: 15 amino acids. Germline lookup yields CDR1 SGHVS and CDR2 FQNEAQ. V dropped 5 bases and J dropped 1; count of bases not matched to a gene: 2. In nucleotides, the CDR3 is TGTGCCAGCAGCATGGACAGGTCCTATAATTCACCCCTCCACTTT. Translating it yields CASSMDRSYNSPLHF.

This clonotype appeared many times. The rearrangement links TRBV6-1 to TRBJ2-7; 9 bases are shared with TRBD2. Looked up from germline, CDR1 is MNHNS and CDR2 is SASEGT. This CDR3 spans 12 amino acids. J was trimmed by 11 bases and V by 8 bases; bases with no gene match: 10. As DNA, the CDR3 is TGTGCCAGCGGGAGACTAGCGGCTATCGAGTACTTC. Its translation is CASGRLAAIEYF.